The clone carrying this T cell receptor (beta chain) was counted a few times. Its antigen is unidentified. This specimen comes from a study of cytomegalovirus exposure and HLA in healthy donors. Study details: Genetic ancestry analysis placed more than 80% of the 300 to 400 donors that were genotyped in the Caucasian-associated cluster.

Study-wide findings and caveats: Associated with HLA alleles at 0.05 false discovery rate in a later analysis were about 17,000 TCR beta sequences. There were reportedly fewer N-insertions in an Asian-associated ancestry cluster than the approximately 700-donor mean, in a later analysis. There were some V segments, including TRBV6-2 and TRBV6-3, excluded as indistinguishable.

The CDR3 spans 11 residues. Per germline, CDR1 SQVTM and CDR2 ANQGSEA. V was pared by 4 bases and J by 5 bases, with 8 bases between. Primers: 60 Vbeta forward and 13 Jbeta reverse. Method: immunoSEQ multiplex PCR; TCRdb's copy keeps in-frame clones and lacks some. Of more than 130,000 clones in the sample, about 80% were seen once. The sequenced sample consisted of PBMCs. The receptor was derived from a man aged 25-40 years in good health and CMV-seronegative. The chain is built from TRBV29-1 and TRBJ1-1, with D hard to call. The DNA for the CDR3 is TGCAGCGTTGCGGTCGGGACTGAAGCTTTCTTT. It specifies CSVAVGTEAFF.